One and the same sample provided the 25 T cell receptor beta chains below, sequenced in a study of T cell responses to AZD1222 COVID-19 vaccine. Sequencing used immunoSEQ multiplex PCR; TCRdb keeps in-frame clones, though not all of them. Seen here are 75,000 to 95,000 clones, roughly 88% observed once, and the top ten hold roughly 19%. The sequencing used peripheral blood, collected on day 0 of AZD1222 vaccination. Every receptor here comes from an adult in good health.

The chain combines TRBV27 with TRBJ2-4; tentatively, D is TRBD2 (6 bases). Germline V lookup: CDR1 MNHEY, CDR2 SMNVEV (reference sequence). This CDR3 is built from 15 residues. The V end was cut by 0 bases, the J end by 6 bases, with 12 bases between. The CDR3 DNA is TGTGCCAGCAGTTTATCTGCTGGAGGGTTAAACATTCAGTACTTC. Translation gives CASSLSAGGLNIQYF.

The sample holds a few counts of this clone. Other nucleotide sequences from this sample produce the same CDR3. This chain uses TRBV5-1 with TRBJ1-3; D is possibly TRBD1 (5 bases). The CDR3 runs 15 residues. Germline V gene lookup returns CDR1 SGHRS and CDR2 YFSETQ. V was cut by 3 bases and J by 1 base, with 11 bases left in between. CDR3 in amino acids: CASSSTGGSGNTIYF. The CDR3 DNA reads TGCGCCAGCAGCTCGACGGGGGGATCTGGAAACACCATATATTTT. Filled out from reference TRBV5-1 and TRBJ1-3, the complete variable domain reads KAGVTQTPRYLIKTRGQQVTLSCSPISGHRSVSWYQQTPGQGLQFLFEYFSETQRNKGNFPGRFSGRQFSNSRSEMNVSTLELGDSALYLCASSSTGGSGNTIYFGEGSWLTVV.

The chain uses TRBV24-1 and TRBJ1-5, with D unclear. Germline CDR1 is KGHDR and CDR2 is SFDVKD. The CDR3 has 13 residues. V lost 2 bases and J lost 1, with 2 bases in between. The CDR3 sequence is CATSDSSNQPQHF. As DNA, the CDR3 is TGTGCCACCAGTGATTCGAGCAATCAGCCCCAGCATTTT.

The chain employs TRBV11-2 and TRBJ1-5; possibly TRBD1 for D (6 bases). The CDR3 loop spans 17 amino acids. Looked up from germline, CDR1 is SGHAT and CDR2 is FQNNGV. Trimming cost V 2 bases and J 3 bases, with 17 bases left between them. The CDR3 nucleotides read TGTGCCAGCAGCTTATTCGAATCAACAGGGAACAATCAGCCCCAGCATTTT. The encoded protein is CASSLFESTGNNQPQHF.

This chain's CDR3 is CASSPGTVKGEQFF. Written as DNA, the CDR3 is TGTGCCAGCTCACCGGGGACAGTGAAAGGTGAGCAGTTCTTC. This chain connects TRBV18 to TRBJ2-1; 7 bases fit TRBD1. The CDR3 contains 14 residues. Germline V gene lookup returns CDR1 KGHSH and CDR2 LQKENI. Trimming took 3 bases from V and 9 from J; bases not matched to a gene: 8.

V and J are TRBV28 and TRBJ1-1; TRBD1 matches at 8 bases. V gave up 1 base and J gave up 5 bases; unmatched junction bases: 3. Germline CDR1 reads MDHEN; CDR2 reads SYDVKM. This CDR3 spans 14 amino acids. The CDR3 region is CASSLYRQGTEAFF. In DNA form, the CDR3 reads TGTGCCAGCAGTTTATATCGACAGGGGACTGAAGCTTTCTTT.

V gene TRBV28 combines with J gene TRBJ2-6; D is undetermined. CDR3 length: 18 amino acids. Trimming removed 2 bases at V and 0 bases at J, with 14 bases between. CDR1 is MDHEN and CDR2 is SYDVKM in the germline V gene. CDR3 amino acids: CASSLAQWKFSGANVLTF. The DNA of the CDR3 is TGTGCCAGCAGTTTAGCACAGTGGAAATTCTCTGGGGCCAACGTCCTGACTTTC.

The chain has TRBV29-1 and TRBJ1-3, with D unclear. The CDR3 contains 13 residues. Germline CDR1 reads SQVTM; CDR2 reads ANQGSEA. V was clipped by 4 bases and J by 0 bases, with 7 bases between them. The CDR3 reads CSVVYSSGNTIYF. The CDR3 bases are TGCAGCGTTGTCTACAGCTCTGGAAACACCATATATTTT.

Ten or more counts support this clone. The chain combines TRBV28 with TRBJ1-6; 8 bases match TRBD1. The germline CDR1 and CDR2 sequences are MDHEN and SYDVKM. V shed 6 bases and J 11 bases; nucleotides not matched to a gene: 12. CDR3 size: 15 residues. CDR3 sequence: CASSLNLQGVAPLHF. The CDR3 DNA follows: TGTGCCAGCAGCTTAAACTTACAGGGGGTCGCACCCCTCCACTTT.

The chain uses TRBV12-3 or TRBV12-4 and TRBJ2-1; TRBD2 is a possible D gene (6 bases). The CDR3 runs to 13 residues. V was shortened by 6 bases and J by 6 bases, with 12 bases between the two germline ends. CDR3 amino acids: CASSLTRRNEQFF. Written as DNA, the CDR3 is TGTGCCAGCAGCCTGACTAGACGCAATGAGCAGTTCTTC.

The chain employs TRBV12-5 and TRBJ1-1, with D hard to call. Deletions cut 1 base from V and 4 bases from J, with 19 bases between. Germline CDR1 and CDR2: LGHNT and FRNRAP. This CDR3 has 17 residues. The CDR3 nucleotides read TGTGCTAGTGGTTTGGGTTTCCCCGGGAGGGAGGCCACTGAAGCTTTCTTT. This encodes CASGLGFPGREATEAFF.

The chain has TRBV4-2 and TRBJ2-1; the match to TRBD2 covers 8 bases. V shed 0 bases, J shed 4 bases, and the junction held 5 bases outside the gene matches. Germline V gene lookup returns CDR1 LGHNA and CDR2 YNFKEQ. This CDR3 spans 16 amino acids. This chain's CDR3 is CASSQDPASGYNEQFF. For the CDR3, the DNA is TGTGCCAGCAGCCAAGATCCCGCTAGCGGGTACAATGAGCAGTTCTTC.

DNA for the CDR3: TGTGCCAGTAGTAGCGGGACGGAGGATATGAATACGCAGTATTTT. This gives the protein CASSSGTEDMNTQYF. V and J are TRBV19 and TRBJ2-3; tentative D call: TRBD2 (6 bases). Germline loops: CDR1 LNHDA, CDR2 SQIVND (reference sequence). V was clipped by 4 bases and J by 7 bases, with 18 bases between them. This CDR3 contains 15 residues.

The chain employs TRBV18 and TRBJ2-1; TRBD2 agrees at 14 bases. Germline V gene data show CDR1 as KGHSH and CDR2 as LQKENI. This CDR3 spans 15 amino acids. V gave up 1 base and J gave up 10 bases; unmatched junction bases: 3. DNA for the CDR3: TGTGCCAGCTCACCACAGGGACTAGCGGGAGTGGAGCAGTTCTTC. Translation: CASSPQGLAGVEQFF. Combining the CDR3 with reference TRBV18 and TRBJ2-1 gives the whole variable domain NAGVMQNPRHLVRRRGQEARLRCSPMKGHSHVYWYRQLPEEGLKFMVYLQKENIIDESGMPKERFSAEFPKEGPSILRIQQVVRGDSAAYFCASSPQGLAGVEQFFGPGTRLTVL.

V usage is TRBV5-1 and J usage is TRBJ2-7; D possibly matches TRBD1 or TRBD2 (6 bases each). CDR1 SGHRS and CDR2 YFSETQ come from the germline V gene. V was cut by 0 bases and J by 8 bases, with 15 bases left in between. The length of the CDR3 is 14 residues. CDR3 protein: CASSLGQQGRQQYF. CDR3 bases: TGCGCCAGCAGCTTGGGACAGCAGGGGAGGCAGCAGTACTTC.

This chain connects TRBV6-5 to TRBJ2-3; D unresolved. Germline CDR1 and CDR2: MNHEY and SVGAGI. This CDR3 has 14 residues. The ends were cut back, 2 bases at V and 0 bases at J, with 6 bases in the middle. The DNA of the CDR3 is TGTGCCAGCAGTTACGGCGAAAGCACAGATACGCAGTATTTT. As protein: CASSYGESTDTQYF.

The V call is TRBV6-6, the J call TRBJ2-2; TRBD2 matches 7 bases. V lost 8 bases and J lost 2; bases outside the gene matches: 2. This CDR3 is 13 amino acids long. Germline V gene lookup returns CDR1 MNHNY and CDR2 SVGAGI (reference sequence). CDR3 in amino acids: CASGLVNTGELFF. The CDR3 nucleotides are TGTGCCAGCGGACTAGTAAACACCGGGGAGCTGTTTTTT.

The chain recombines TRBV28 with TRBJ2-4, with 8 bases aligning to TRBD2. Germline V lookup: CDR1 MDHEN, CDR2 SYDVKM. J gave up 9 bases and V 4 bases, and 11 bases lay outside the gene matches. CDR3 length: 15 amino acids. The chain's CDR3 is CASSSAGTRGGIQYF. Written as DNA, the CDR3 is TGTGCCAGCAGTTCCGCCGGGACTAGGGGAGGCATTCAGTACTTC.

V is TRBV7-9 and J is TRBJ1-5; tentatively, D is TRBD1 (5 bases). V was trimmed by 5 bases and J by 5 bases, leaving 7 bases between them. In germline, CDR1 is SEHNR, CDR2 FQNEAQ (reference sequence). This CDR3 contains 12 residues. Written as DNA, the CDR3 is TGTGCCAGCAGCCCGGGGGATCAGCCCCAGCATTTT. As protein: CASSPGDQPQHF.

This rearrangement joins TRBV5-1 to TRBJ1-6; D is possibly TRBD1 (6 bases). The CDR3 totals 14 residues. CDR1 and CDR2 from the germline V gene are SGHRS and YFSETQ. V gave up 4 bases and J gave up 7 bases, with 12 bases separating them. CDR3 sequence reads: CASSPGQTNSPLHF. The CDR3 nucleotides are TGCGCCAGCAGCCCTGGACAGACCAATTCACCCCTCCACTTT.

The J gene is TRBJ2-7, the V gene TRBV7-2; TRBD1 aligns across 9 bases. J gave up 4 bases and V 1 base, and 8 bases lay outside the gene matches. Germline lookup yields CDR1 SGHTA and CDR2 FQGNSA. CDR3 size: 16 residues. The CDR3 DNA sequence: TGTGCCAGCAGCTTAGGAAACCGGGACAGGGTTTACGAGCAGTACTTC. Translation gives CASSLGNRDRVYEQYF.

V is TRBV5-5 and J is TRBJ2-2, with D tentatively TRBD1 (6 bases). Trimming took 3 bases from V and 3 from J, leaving 9 bases between them. The CDR3 has 14 residues. Germline V gene lookup returns CDR1 SGHKS and CDR2 YYEKEE (reference sequence). CDR3 nucleotide sequence: TGTGCCAGCAGCTGGGACATAGACACCGGGGAGCTGTTTTTT. Its translation: CASSWDIDTGELFF. The full variable domain, rest sourced from reference TRBV5-5 and TRBJ2-2, is DAGVTQSPTHLIKTRGQQVTLRCSPISGHKSVSWYQQVLGQGPQFIFQYYEKEERGRGNFPDRFSARQFPNYSSELNVNALLLGDSALYLCASSWDIDTGELFFGEGSRLTVL.

The chain links TRBV3-1 (or the pseudogene TRBV3-2) to TRBJ2-1; 14 bases are a match to TRBD2. CDR1 and CDR2 (germline): LGHDT, YNNKEL (reference sequence). The length of the CDR3 is 16 residues. V shed 1 base, J shed 9 bases, and the junction held 5 bases outside the gene matches. In DNA form, the CDR3 reads TGTGCCAGCAGCCAAGTCGGGACTAGCGGGAGCGGTGAGCAGTTCTTC. Its protein product is CASSQVGTSGSGEQFF.

The rearrangement uses TRBV2 and TRBJ1-1; 8 bases match TRBD1. The CDR3 is made up of 15 amino acids. Germline CDR1 reads SNHLY; CDR2 reads FYNNEI. J was trimmed by 10 bases and V by 7 bases; bases with no gene match: 17. The DNA for the CDR3 is TGTGCCAGCATTCTACCCGCTCGACAGGGGAGGGGAGCTTTCTTT. It encodes CASILPARQGRGAFF.

The chain carries TRBV5-4 and TRBJ1-2; TRBD1 is a possible D gene (5 bases). Germline CDR1 reads SGHNT; CDR2 reads YYREEE (reference sequence). V lost 3 bases to trimming and J lost 4 bases, with 19 bases between them. This CDR3 has 16 amino acids. CDR3 sequence (DNA): TGTGCCAGCAGCTCGGGACTCGGAGGGGCCCTCTATGGCTACACCTTC. This codes for CASSSGLGGALYGYTF.